This T cell receptor (beta chain) was obtained from a study of blood T cell repertoires in COVID-19. For the study at large: Italy, Spain and the United States were the sources of the convalescent and acute COVID-19 samples. PBMCs, B-cell-depleted T cells, or T cells provided the cDNA or gDNA that made up the material.

The CDR3 totals 15 residues. V gave up 0 bases and J gave up 3 bases, with 8 bases separating them. CDR1 MGHRA and CDR2 YSYEKL come from the germline V gene. Under the authors' procedure: Counts of nucleated cells, estimated from reference gene primer amplification, were obtained. The table came from immunoSEQ multiplex PCR; TCRdb's copy has only in-frame clones and leaves some out. V and J calls and clone size are given by that table; D and trimming were obtained from the DNA. The sample lists about 81,000 clones, approximately 90% occurring once. The V and J genes are TRBV4-1 and TRBJ2-2; a weak D match, TRBD2 (6 bases). Specimen: PBMCs or T cells enriched from blood (not recorded which). The clonotype comes from a woman between 50 and 59 years old with acute COVID-19. CDR3 residues: CASSQDSGYTGELFF. The DNA of the CDR3 is TGCGCCAGCAGCCAAGATAGCGGATACACCGGGGAGCTGTTTTTT.